This T cell receptor beta chain was captured in a study of T cells in Graves' hyperthyroidism and ophthalmopathy. Concerning this clonotype itself: Germline and junction disagree at one end, which may indicate a read error.

The CDR3 regions of TCR beta were amplified from RNA transcripts. Carried out on the TCR CDR3, a first-round RT-PCR used the HTBI primer set. TCRdb analysed the multiplex PCR reads with MiXCR anew, one entry per CDR3 protein. The sample has 530,000 or so distinct CDR3 sequences; roughly 50% are singletons. The CDR3 loop spans 16 amino acids. CDR1 SGHTA and CDR2 FQGNSA come from the germline V gene. The clonotype comes from a woman younger than 30 with Graves' hyperthyroidism. The sequencing input was peripheral blood or thyroid tissue (not recorded which). This rearrangement joins TRBV7-2 to TRBJ1-6, with D perhaps TRBD1 (5 bases). CDR3: CASSLGQGPPNSPLHF. Here the CDR3 DNA reads TGTGCCAGCAGTTTAGGGCAGGGACCCCCTAATTCACCCCTCCACTTT.